This TCR beta chain stems from a study of T-cell reconstitution after alpha-beta-depleted transplantation in children (dated by TCRdb to the mid-2010s). In the study overall: T-cell immune reconstitution after TCRalphabeta/CD19-depleted allogeneic hematopoietic cell transplantation in children was quantitatively tracked in the study by means of TCR repertoire profiling.

About this clonotype: Which antigen it targets is not known. No base quality information exists; no much larger clone differs at one position.

Libraries were made using PCR. The sequencing machine was an Illumina HiSeq 2500. To normalize quantification of the TCRbeta repertoire, the TCR libraries were built with molecular barcoding that relied on unique molecular identifiers. TCRdb's own reprocessing of the public reads used fastp at Q25 and MiXCR and kept productive beta chains. When rows share a CDR3 protein, they turn into one entry using the most common DNA and genes. This sample holds around 200,000 distinct CDR3 sequences; roughly 6.8% were observed only once. Approximately 2.9% of the sample comes from the top ten. Clipping removes 5 bases from V and 3 bases from J, with 5 as the unmatched junction base count. Spanning cysteine to phenylalanine, the CDR3 consists of 15 amino acids. The DNA shown is the 45-base CDR3, in frame from base 1. CDR1 and CDR2, per the germline V gene, are SGHTA and FQGNSA.

The origin of this receptor is a human donor who donated a stem cell graft to a child with Wiskott-Aldrich syndrome. The V and J genes are TRBV7-2 and TRBJ2-2; 8 junctional bases match TRBD1. This specimen was PBMCs from the stem cell graft donor, taken from the stem cell graft. At the DNA level, the sequence is TGTGCCAGCAGCCGGGACAGGACGGACACCGGGGAGCTGTTTTTT. This translates into CASSRDRTDTGELFF.